This entry lists 26 T cell receptor beta chains sequenced from one sample in a study of human T cells and chemical hapten exposure. Stated time point: patch test 1, 2 weeks after DPC sensitization. Treatment in this sample: therapeutic diphenylcyclopropenone sensitization with weekly scalp DPC. From the RACE reads, TCRdb called clonotypes with MiXCR, one entry per CDR3 protein. The profile shows some 82,000 distinct CDR3 sequences, around 11% of them singletons. The material was whole blood, obtained in connection with sensitization to the hapten diphenylcyclopropenone (DPC). The receptor set was obtained from a woman aged 50 to 65 with alopecia areata. Some clones in this sample may be carry-over from other donors' samples.

This clonotype showed up just a few times. This sequence joins TRBV12-3 or TRBV12-4 and TRBJ2-1; 13 positions match TRBD2. CDR3 length: 17 residues. The V and J ends lost 5 bases and 7 bases, in that order; junction bases with no gene match: 11. CDR3 coding DNA: TGTGCCAGCAGTCGGACTAGCGGGGGCCCCCTGGGAAATGAGCAGTTCTTC. Translated, it gives CASSRTSGGPLGNEQFF.

This clonotype has a handful of counts. The chain combines TRBV29-1 with TRBJ1-1; 7 bases line up with TRBD1. J was trimmed by 4 bases and V by 8 bases; bases with no gene match: 10. CDR3 size: 13 residues. Germline loops: CDR1 SQVTM, CDR2 ANQGSEA. This chain's CDR3 is CSCYRGGGTEAFF. Here the CDR3 DNA reads TGCAGCTGTTACAGGGGAGGAGGCACTGAAGCTTTCTTT. Supplemented by reference TRBV29-1 and TRBJ1-1, the full variable domain reads SAVISQKPSRDICQRGTSLTIQCQVDSQVTMMFWYRQQPGQSLTLIATANQGSEATYESGFVIDKFPISRPNLTFSTLTVSNMSPEDSSIYLCSCYRGGGTEAFFGQGTRLTVV.

This clonotype was observed many times. V gene TRBV4-3 combines with J gene TRBJ1-1; D is possibly TRBD1 (5 bases). The CDR3 contains 14 residues. V shed 1 base and J shed 3 bases, with 9 bases lying between them. Per germline, CDR1 LGHNA and CDR2 YSLEER. The CDR3 reads CASSQGGIDTEAFF. For the CDR3, the DNA is TGCGCCAGCAGCCAAGGGGGGATAGACACTGAAGCTTTCTTT.

The rearrangement uses TRBV6-2 or TRBV6-3 and TRBJ1-4, with D hard to call. This CDR3 comprises 13 residues. In germline, CDR1 is MNHEY, CDR2 SVGEGT. V dropped 2 bases and J dropped 4 bases, with 5 bases sitting between them. The CDR3 DNA reads TGTGCCAGCAGTTACCGGTTTAATGAAAAACTGTTTTTT. Translating gives CASSYRFNEKLFF.

At least ten counts were recorded for this clonotype. V usage is TRBV6-6 and J usage is TRBJ2-1; perhaps TRBD1 as D (5 bases). V was cut by 4 bases and J by 5 bases, with 9 bases left in between. Looked up from germline, CDR1 is MNHNY and CDR2 is SVGAGI (reference sequence). CDR3 length equals 13 residues. The CDR3 nucleotides are TGTGCCAGCAGTTTTCAGGGAAACAATGAGCAGTTCTTC. Amino acids: CASSFQGNNEQFF.

J is TRBJ2-1 and V is TRBV7-9; 7 bases are a match to TRBD1. V gave up 4 bases and J gave up 2 bases; unmatched junction bases: 5. Per the germline V gene, CDR1 is SEHNR and CDR2 is FQNEAQ (reference sequence). This CDR3 is 15 amino acids long. CDR3 sequence: CASSSTGEPYNEQFF. In DNA, the CDR3 is TGTGCCAGCAGCTCTACAGGGGAGCCCTACAATGAGCAGTTCTTC. Full variable domain (rest looked up from reference TRBV7-9 and TRBJ2-1): DTGVSQNPRHKITKRGQNVTFRCDPISEHNRLYWYRQTLGQGPEFLTYFQNEAQLEKSRLLSDRFSAERPKGSFSTLEIQRTEQGDSAMYLCASSSTGEPYNEQFFGPGTRLTVL.

This clonotype has more than one count but fewer than ten. A read error is possible here, since a much larger clone lies one base away. The rearrangement links TRBV11-2 to TRBJ2-5; TRBD2 agrees at 9 bases. From germline, CDR1 is SGHAT and CDR2 FQNNGV. This CDR3 has 15 residues. CDR3 sequence (DNA): TGTGTCAGCACCTATAGCGGGAGCCTCCAAGAGACCCAGTACTTC. It yields the protein CVSTYSGSLQETQYF.

This clonotype was counted at least ten times. CDR3 sequence: CASSLSDDNTQYF. The CDR3 region has the DNA TGTGCCAGCAGCTTATCCGATGATAATACGCAGTATTTT. The chain links TRBV7-2 to TRBJ2-3; no clear D. Germline V gene lookup returns CDR1 SGHTA and CDR2 FQGNSA. V was shortened by 2 bases and J by 7 bases, with 10 bases between the two germline ends. The CDR3 spans 13 residues.

This sequence joins TRBV5-1 and TRBJ1-6, with 9 nucleotides matching TRBD1. V was pared by 4 bases and J by 10 bases, with 6 bases of the junction left unmatched. CDR3 size: 14 residues. Germline V gene data show CDR1 as SGHRS and CDR2 as YFSETQ. The CDR3 nucleotides read TGCGCCAGCAGCCCGGGACAGGGAAGCTCACCCCTCCACTTT. Translated, it gives CASSPGQGSSPLHF.

The chain combines TRBV5-4 with TRBJ1-2, with D perhaps TRBD1 (5 bases). The ends were cut back, 0 bases at V and 8 bases at J, with 14 bases in the middle. CDR3 length: 14 amino acids. CDR1 is SGHNT, CDR2 YYREEE, per germline (reference sequence). Here the CDR3 DNA reads TGTGCCAGCAGCTTGGAAAGGGCAGGGCGAGGCTACACCTTC. Its translation is CASSLERAGRGYTF.

The CDR3 protein is CSVAGEDSYEQYF. As DNA, the CDR3 is TGCAGCGTTGCAGGCGAAGATTCCTACGAGCAGTACTTC. V and J are TRBV29-1 and TRBJ2-7; D remains unclear. V was cut by 4 bases and J by 1 base, with 11 bases left in between. The CDR3 runs to 13 residues. Germline CDR1 and CDR2: SQVTM and ANQGSEA.

This clonotype turned up a few times. V and J are TRBV10-2 and TRBJ2-2; D is ambiguous. Germline V CDR1 and CDR2: WSHSY, SAAADI. V was trimmed by 8 bases and J by 7 bases, leaving 11 bases between them. The CDR3 has 12 amino acids. The CDR3 nucleotides read TGCGCCAGCCGCGCTCAGGACGGGGAGCTGTTTTTT. Protein sequence: CASRAQDGELFF.

This clonotype was recorded at least ten times. The chain couples TRBV6-5 to TRBJ1-1, with D possibly TRBD1 on 5 matching bases. Trimming removed 4 bases from V and 5 bases from J, with 8 bases in between. The CDR3 totals 12 residues. Germline V gene data show CDR1 as MNHEY and CDR2 as SVGAGI. CDR3 coding DNA: TGTGCCAGCAGTTCGGGGGTGACTGAAGCTTTCTTT. Protein product: CASSSGVTEAFF.

This clonotype was counted only a few times. This chain connects TRBV19 to TRBJ2-6, with TRBD1 identical over 7 bases. Per germline, CDR1 LNHDA and CDR2 SQIVND (reference sequence). J was trimmed by 0 bases and V by 6 bases; bases with no gene match: 8. This CDR3 has 17 amino acids. The CDR3 here is CASRTHRGSSGANVLTF. The DNA of the CDR3 is TGTGCCAGTAGAACCCACAGGGGTTCCTCTGGGGCCAACGTCCTGACTTTC.

This clonotype was recorded at least ten times. The gene calls are TRBV20-1 and TRBJ2-1; TRBD1 is a possible D gene (5 bases). Trimming removed 7 bases from V and 12 bases from J, with 16 bases in between. CDR1 is DFQATT, CDR2 SNEGSKA, per germline (reference sequence). The CDR3 is 11 amino acids. CDR3 amino acids: CSGILGQVQFF. CDR3 bases: TGCAGTGGCATTTTGGGGCAGGTGCAGTTCTTC.

This clonotype was counted many times. The V and J genes are TRBV4-3 and TRBJ2-7; no clear D. CDR3 length: 13 residues. Germline lookup yields CDR1 LGHNA and CDR2 YSLEER. V was clipped by 2 bases and J by 1 base, with 6 bases between them. The CDR3 region has the DNA TGCGCCAGCAGCCAATCGTCGTCCTACGAGCAGTACTTC. Protein: CASSQSSSYEQYF.

This clonotype has ten or more counts. The rearrangement links TRBV11-2 to TRBJ2-2; 10 positions match TRBD2. The CDR3 extends over 16 amino acids. J gave up 7 bases and V 2 bases, and 7 bases lay outside the gene matches. Germline CDR1 SGHAT, CDR2 FQNNGV. In DNA, the CDR3 is TGTGCCAGCAGCTTACTAGCGGGAGCTGTAAACGGGGAGCTGTTTTTT. Protein: CASSLLAGAVNGELFF.

In this sample, this clonotype turned up a few times. The gene calls are TRBV20-1 and TRBJ2-3; perhaps D is TRBD1 or TRBD2 (5 bases each). V dropped 3 bases and J dropped 4 bases, with 20 bases sitting between them. In germline, CDR1 is DFQATT, CDR2 SNEGSKA (reference sequence). The CDR3 has 16 amino acids. The CDR3 DNA follows: TGCAGTGCTAGTATACTAGGGCAGGGTCAAGCAGATACGCAGTATTTT. This gives the protein CSASILGQGQADTQYF.

Many counts were recorded for this clonotype. CDR3 coding DNA: TGTGCCAGCCACCGGACGAAAGGACCCATGAACACTGAAGCTTTCTTT. Translating it yields CASHRTKGPMNTEAFF. The chain employs TRBV27 and TRBJ1-1; D is undetermined. This CDR3 has 16 residues. Per the germline V gene, CDR1 is MNHEY and CDR2 is SMNVEV (reference sequence). V dropped 8 bases and J dropped 0 bases, with 19 bases sitting between them.

The rearrangement uses TRBV24-1 and TRBJ2-1; 13 bases line up with TRBD2. The V segment lost 3 bases and the J segment 7 bases; nucleotides outside the gene matches: 8. Germline V gene sequence: CDR1 KGHDR, CDR2 SFDVKD. The CDR3 extends over 17 amino acids. CDR3 loop: CATSDQRLAGGWNEQFF. Written as DNA, the CDR3 is TGTGCCACCAGTGATCAAAGACTAGCGGGAGGTTGGAATGAGCAGTTCTTC.

This clonotype was seen ten or more times. The chain is built from TRBV20-1 and TRBJ1-5, with D maybe TRBD1 (5 bases). CDR1 and CDR2 from the germline V gene are DFQATT and SNEGSKA (reference sequence). V lost 4 bases and J 4 bases, leaving 11 bases between the germline ends. The CDR3 is 13 amino acids. Written as DNA, the CDR3 is TGCAGTGCTACACGGGACCTTAATCAGCCCCAGCATTTT. As protein: CSATRDLNQPQHF.

This clonotype was observed at least ten times. V gene TRBV7-8 combines with J gene TRBJ2-7, with TRBD2 matching 9 bases. Germline CDR1 SGHVS, CDR2 FQNEAQ. The CDR3 loop spans 15 amino acids. The J segment lost 2 bases and the V segment lost 5 bases, leaving 7 bases of the junction unmatched. CDR3 residues: CASSNGLASTYEQYF. The CDR3 DNA follows: TGTGCCAGCAGCAATGGACTAGCGAGCACCTACGAGCAGTACTTC.

This clonotype occurred a few times. This rearrangement joins TRBV2 to TRBJ2-7; tentative D call: TRBD1 (5 bases). Deletions cut 5 bases from V and 2 bases from J, with 13 bases between. The CDR3 spans 14 residues. Germline V CDR1 and CDR2: SNHLY, FYNNEI. The CDR3 protein is CASSPQTVTYEQYF. The DNA of the CDR3 is TGTGCCAGCAGTCCCCAGACAGTTACCTACGAGCAGTACTTC.

V gene TRBV6-2 or TRBV6-3 combines with J gene TRBJ2-7; 8 nucleotides agree with TRBD1. The CDR3 runs to 13 residues. V shed 5 bases, J shed 5 bases, and the junction held 5 bases outside the gene matches. Germline V gene data show CDR1 as MNHEY and CDR2 as SVGEGT. CDR3 bases: TGTGCCAGCAGTCAACAGGGGGGCCACGAGCAGTACTTC. As protein: CASSQQGGHEQYF.

In its sample, this clonotype was seen a few times. Its ends do not fully match the called genes, so a read error is possible. The J gene is TRBJ2-5, the V gene TRBV3-1, with unresolved D. Germline CDR1 reads LGHDT; CDR2 reads YNNKEL (reference sequence). The CDR3 spans 10 residues. The CDR3 DNA is TGTGCCAGCAGCCAAGTGACCCAGTACTTC. Its protein is CASSQVTQYF.

In its sample, this clonotype was seen many times. The chain couples TRBV11-2 to TRBJ2-4, with a tentative D call TRBD1 (6 bases). V lost 4 bases to trimming and J lost 0 bases, with 16 bases between them. The length of the CDR3 is 17 residues. The germline V gene has CDR1 SGHAT and CDR2 FQNNGV. Here the CDR3 DNA reads TGTGCCAGCAGCTGGGACACGGCTCACCCAGCCAAAAACATTCAGTACTTC. As protein: CASSWDTAHPAKNIQYF.